This entry lists 21 T cell receptor beta chains sequenced from one sample in a study of T-cell reconstitution after alpha-beta-depleted transplantation in children. Library preparation (for TCRbeta) was performed with unique molecular identifiers. TCRdb reprocessed the PCR reads via MiXCR and lists one record per CDR3 protein. The table has 500,000 to 600,000 distinct CDR3 sequences, about a quarter seen once. The sequenced sample was PBMCs, obtained before TCRalphabeta/CD19-depleted stem cell transplant. The source is a boy under two years old with Wiskott-Aldrich syndrome, due to receive a stem cell transplant.

This clonotype was picked up a small number of times. The chain uses TRBV5-1 and TRBJ1-1, with D possibly TRBD1 on 5 matching bases. CDR3 size: 14 residues. In germline, CDR1 is SGHRS, CDR2 YFSETQ. V gave up 0 bases and J gave up 5 bases, with 11 bases separating them. The CDR3: CASSLEGARTEAFF. The CDR3 nucleotides read TGCGCCAGCAGCTTGGAAGGGGCGCGGACTGAAGCTTTCTTT.

This clonotype was detected only a few times. The chain couples TRBV10-3 to TRBJ2-1; 8 bases agree with TRBD2. Per the germline V gene, CDR1 is ENHRY and CDR2 is SYGVKD. The CDR3 runs 14 residues. V gave up 4 bases and J gave up 2 bases; unmatched junction bases: 1. The CDR3, as DNA: TGTGCCATCAGTGGGGGACTAGCCTACAATGAGCAGTTCTTC. Translated: CAISGGLAYNEQFF.

This clonotype was seen a few times. The chain links TRBV4-1 to TRBJ2-3; 15 nucleotides line up with TRBD2. CDR1 MGHRA and CDR2 YSYEKL come from the germline V gene. The ends lost 0 bases at V and 4 bases at J; junction bases unmatched: 8. The CDR3 has 19 residues. CDR3 sequence (DNA): TGCGCCAGCAGCCAAGAGCGGACTAGCGGGAGGGCCCAAGCAGATACGCAGTATTTT. Translating it yields CASSQERTSGRAQADTQYF.

The chain links TRBV14 to TRBJ2-2, with TRBD2 matching 8 bases. The germline CDR1 and CDR2 sequences are SGHDN and FVKESK. The CDR3 sequence is 17 residues long. The V gene end was trimmed by 2 bases and the J gene end by 5 bases; junction bases not matched to a gene: 10. For the CDR3, the DNA is TGTGCCAGCAGCCAAATTCCTCGGGAGGGGTGGACCGGGGAGCTGTTTTTT. This translates into CASSQIPREGWTGELFF.

This clonotype appeared a few times. This chain connects TRBV27 to TRBJ2-3, with D uncertain. The CDR3 is 14 amino acids. Germline CDR1 reads MNHEY; CDR2 reads SMNVEV (reference sequence). Trimming cost V 3 bases and J 1 base, with 8 bases left between them. The CDR3: CASSFHWGTDTQYF. Here the CDR3 DNA reads TGTGCCAGCAGTTTCCATTGGGGCACAGATACGCAGTATTTT.

V usage is TRBV28 and J usage is TRBJ1-2, with D possibly being TRBD1 (6 bases). The CDR3 spans 14 residues. With 6 bases removed from V and 4 bases from J, the gap between germline ends came to 15 bases. Germline lookup yields CDR1 MDHEN and CDR2 SYDVKM. CDR3 sequence reads: CASSPGGASYGYTF. CDR3 nucleotide sequence: TGTGCCAGCAGCCCCGGGGGCGCGTCCTATGGCTACACCTTC.

This clonotype was found a few times. This chain joins TRBV21-1 and TRBJ2-1; the table calls TRBD2, which could not be checked here. TRBV21-1 is listed as a pseudogene. This CDR3 contains 16 residues. The CDR3 coding sequence is TGTGCCAGCTTCTCCCGGACTAGCGGATCCTACAATGAGCAGTTCTTC. Amino acid sequence: CASFSRTSGSYNEQFF.

This clonotype came up a few times. V and J are TRBV5-1 and TRBJ2-7; D perhaps matches TRBD2 (6 bases). CDR1 is SGHRS, CDR2 YFSETQ, per germline. The CDR3 is 14 residues long. Between the trimmed V and J ends, which lost 0 bases and 3 bases, there was a span of 10 bases. CDR3 nucleotide sequence: TGCGCCAGCAGCTTGGTGGGACTGCTCTACGAGCAGTACTTC. This codes for CASSLVGLLYEQYF.

The chain couples TRBV5-1 to TRBJ2-3, with no clear D. Germline loops: CDR1 SGHRS, CDR2 YFSETQ. V was trimmed by 0 bases and J by 2 bases, leaving 13 bases between them. The CDR3 is made up of 16 amino acids. The CDR3 protein is CASSLGRYQLTDTQYF. CDR3 DNA sequence: TGCGCCAGCAGCTTGGGACGGTACCAACTCACAGATACGCAGTATTTT.

This clonotype turned up a few times. The genes are TRBV25-1 and TRBJ2-3; D is possibly TRBD1 (5 bases). The CDR3 consists of 15 residues. V was cut by 0 bases and J by 4 bases, with 11 bases left in between. Germline assignment: CDR1 MGHDK and CDR2 SYGVNS. The CDR3 nucleotides read TGTGCCAGCAGTGAATATGGGGCTAGTTCAGATACGCAGTATTTT. It is translated as CASSEYGASSDTQYF.

V and J are TRBV5-1 and TRBJ2-4; 8 positions match TRBD2. With 4 bases clipped from V and 7 bases from J, the junction kept 7 bases outside the gene matches. This CDR3 spans 14 amino acids. Germline CDR1 reads SGHRS; CDR2 reads YFSETQ. As DNA, the CDR3 is TGCGCCAGCAGCCCCGGACTAGCCGACAACATTCAGTACTTC. It yields the protein CASSPGLADNIQYF.

The gene calls are TRBV3-1 and TRBJ2-3; D is unresolved. V shed 1 base and J shed 8 bases, with 13 bases lying between them. The CDR3 sequence is 14 residues long. Per germline, CDR1 LGHDT and CDR2 YNNKEL (reference sequence). The chain's CDR3 is CASSQGRRLGTQYF. The DNA for the CDR3 is TGTGCCAGCAGCCAAGGTAGACGGCTAGGTACGCAGTATTTT.

This clonotype was counted only a few times. The V call is TRBV18, the J call TRBJ2-1; D is unclear. CDR1 and CDR2 from the germline V gene are KGHSH and LQKENI. V lost 8 bases to trimming and J lost 3 bases, with 11 bases between them. The CDR3 has 13 residues. CDR3 residues: CASSPPGYNEQFF. Written as DNA, the CDR3 is TGTGCCAGCAGTCCCCCCGGCTACAATGAGCAGTTCTTC.

V usage is TRBV9 and J usage is TRBJ2-1, with D perhaps matching TRBD2 (5 bases). The germline V and J ends were trimmed by 0 bases and 7 bases, with 11 bases remaining between them. This CDR3 spans 14 amino acids. The germline CDR1 and CDR2 sequences are SGDLS and YYNGEE. The CDR3 sequence: CASSVALATNEQFF. The CDR3 DNA sequence: TGTGCCAGCAGCGTAGCCCTAGCTACGAATGAGCAGTTCTTC.

This clonotype has just a few counts. The chain employs TRBV5-1 and TRBJ2-1; 9 positions agree with TRBD2. The CDR3 extends over 13 amino acids. V shed 4 bases and J 14 bases; nucleotides not matched to a gene: 10. CDR1 SGHRS and CDR2 YFSETQ come from the germline V gene. The CDR3 reads CASSPATSGMEFF. CDR3 DNA: TGCGCCAGCAGCCCAGCGACTAGCGGCATGGAGTTCTTC.

The chain combines TRBV4-2 with TRBJ2-3; D unresolved. This CDR3 contains 19 residues. Germline values: CDR1 LGHNA, CDR2 YNFKEQ. V dropped 2 bases and J dropped 2 bases, with 23 bases sitting between them. CDR3 loop: CASSQYLPDWRLSTDTQYF. The CDR3 nucleotides are TGTGCCAGCAGCCAATACCTGCCCGACTGGCGGTTGTCCACAGATACGCAGTATTTT.

Here the CDR3 reads CASSYTGQLYNEQFF. The DNA of the CDR3 is TGTGCCAGCAGTTACACGGGACAGCTGTACAATGAGCAGTTCTTC. The chain is built from TRBV6-5 and TRBJ2-1; the match to TRBD1 covers 7 bases. Germline-derived CDR1 and CDR2 are MNHEY and SVGAGI. V was clipped by 2 bases and J by 4 bases; unmatched bases: 5. The CDR3 loop spans 15 amino acids.

The chain combines TRBV10-3 with TRBJ2-3, with TRBD1 matching 12 bases. Germline trimming cut 6 bases from V and 3 bases from J; bases unmatched to any gene: 10. Germline V gives CDR1 ENHRY, CDR2 SYGVKD. The CDR3 length is 17 residues. The CDR3 sequence is CAIRQPGTGGSTDTQYF. The CDR3 region has the DNA TGTGCCATCAGACAACCCGGGACAGGGGGCTCTACAGATACGCAGTATTTT.

The chain links TRBV5-1 to TRBJ2-1, with D possibly matching TRBD1 (5 bases). Trimming removed 2 bases from V and 2 bases from J, with 17 bases in between. The CDR3 has 17 residues. Germline V lookup: CDR1 SGHRS, CDR2 YFSETQ. The CDR3: CASSLRSTGFTYNEQFF. CDR3 DNA sequence: TGCGCCAGCAGCTTAAGGAGTACAGGCTTTACCTACAATGAGCAGTTCTTC.

The genes are TRBV4-2 and TRBJ1-5; no clear D gene. The CDR3 has 13 residues. CDR1 LGHNA and CDR2 YNFKEQ come from the germline V gene. V was shortened by 0 bases and J by 7 bases, with 7 bases between the two germline ends. In DNA form, the CDR3 reads TGTGCCAGCAGCCAAGAGAGCGGGCAGCCCCAGCATTTT. Translating it yields CASSQESGQPQHF.

The rearrangement links TRBV4-1 to TRBJ2-1; 7 positions match TRBD1. Germline CDR1 reads MGHRA; CDR2 reads YSYEKL. There are 13 residues in the CDR3. The junction had 3 bases not matched to a gene; V was cut back by 3 bases and J by 7 bases. The CDR3 nucleotides are TGCGCCAGCAGCCAGGGGACAGTTAATGAGCAGTTCTTC. As protein: CASSQGTVNEQFF.